The clone carrying this T cell receptor beta chain was picked up a small number of times. What it recognizes is unknown. Unmatched junction bases numbered 12, after V lost 0 bases and J lost 4 bases. This CDR3 has 19 residues. Germline V gene lookup returns CDR1 MNHEY and CDR2 SVGAGI. This sample was included in a study of response to subunit inactivated influenza vaccine. TCRdb recomputed calls from the RT-PCR reads with MiXCR, one row per CDR3 protein. The table has around 850,000 distinct CDR3 sequences, 15% to 20% seen once. Points from the study as a whole: Authors suggested each seasonal influenza vaccination recruits few new T cells.

This TCR came from a man between 50 and 59 years old who received an inactivated influenza vaccine. This material consisted of PBMCs from blood, taken around 5 days after vaccination. This chain uses TRBV6-5 with TRBJ2-2, with 9 bases fitting TRBD1. The DNA of the CDR3 is TGTGCCAGCAGTTACTCGGGACAGGGTTCCAGCGGGATCACCGGGGAGCTGTTTTTT. Its translation: CASSYSGQGSSGITGELFF.